The 7 T cell receptor beta chains presented below share a single source sample, sequenced in a study of blood T cell repertoires in COVID-19. Profiled with immunoSEQ multiplex PCR; TCRdb holds only in-frame clones, not every one. The data hold some 110,000 clones, with about nine tenths observed a single time. The specimen was peripheral blood. The receptors were gathered from a man in his forties with acute or convalescent COVID-19.

Here the CDR3 reads CASSSGAGGAGELFF. The CDR3 DNA reads as TGCGCCAGCAGCTCGGGGGCCGGGGGGGCCGGGGAGCTGTTTTTT. V gene TRBV5-1 combines with J gene TRBJ2-2, with 8 bases lining up with TRBD2. The CDR3 consists of 15 residues. Trimming cost V 3 bases and J 6 bases; bases outside gene matches: 7. Germline lookup yields CDR1 SGHRS and CDR2 YFSETQ.

V usage is TRBV18 and J usage is TRBJ2-6; D unresolved. The germline CDR1 and CDR2 sequences are KGHSH and LQKENI. The CDR3 is 18 residues long. The V and J ends lost 1 base and 0 bases respectively, with 13 bases between them. Here the CDR3 reads CASSPLQFRRSGANVLTF. Here the CDR3 DNA reads TGTGCCAGCTCACCACTACAATTCCGCCGCTCTGGGGCCAACGTCCTGACTTTC.

The table lists this clone with a count of one. The rearrangement uses TRBV15 and TRBJ1-5, with 8 bases identical to TRBD1. Per the germline V gene, CDR1 is LNHNV and CDR2 is YYDKDF (reference sequence). This CDR3 contains 14 residues. Trimming took 5 bases from V and 3 from J; bases not matched to a gene: 3. CDR3 in amino acids: CATSRDRNNQPQHF. CDR3 nucleotide sequence: TGTGCCACCAGCCGGGACAGGAACAATCAGCCCCAGCATTTT.

V usage is TRBV6-5 and J usage is TRBJ1-1; D gene uncertain. Trimming pared 7 bases from V and 1 base from J, leaving 7 bases between. CDR3 length equals 12 residues. The germline CDR1 and CDR2 sequences are MNHEY and SVGAGI. The DNA of the CDR3 is TGTGCCAGCATGCGGAGGAACACTGAAGCTTTCTTT. It specifies CASMRRNTEAFF.

This clone showed up just once. The CDR3 sequence: CASSPQTANYGYTF. The DNA of the CDR3 is TGTGCCAGCTCACCTCAGACAGCTAACTATGGCTACACCTTC. The chain joins TRBV18 to TRBJ1-2; D might be TRBD1 (5 bases). Trimming removed 3 bases from V and 0 bases from J, with 8 bases in between. The CDR3 loop spans 14 amino acids. The germline gives CDR1 KGHSH, CDR2 LQKENI.

This chain joins TRBV5-8 and TRBJ2-1; 7 positions agree with TRBD1. The J segment lost 1 base and the V segment lost 4 bases, leaving 2 bases of the junction unmatched. Germline V gene sequence: CDR1 SGHTS, CDR2 YDEGEE. The CDR3 has 14 residues. The CDR3: CASSRDRSYNEQFF. The DNA of the CDR3 is TGTGCCAGCAGCCGGGACAGATCCTACAATGAGCAGTTCTTC.

The chain recombines TRBV6-5 with TRBJ2-7; 9 bases map to TRBD1. Germline CDR1 reads MNHEY; CDR2 reads SVGAGI. CDR3 length: 14 amino acids. Trimming cost V 6 bases and J 3 bases; bases outside gene matches: 6. The CDR3 coding sequence is TGTGCCAGCAGACGACCGGGACAGGGCTACGAGCAGTACTTC. This encodes CASRRPGQGYEQYF.